This TCR beta chain was identified in a study of spatial heterogeneity in lung cancer. Study-wide results and limits: At resection, ubiquitous expanded tumor TCRs appeared in blood more than at follow-up.

TCRdb analysed the 5' RACE reads with MiXCR anew, one entry per CDR3 protein. This sample has about 48,000 distinct CDR3 sequences, with approximately 5.7% found just once. Time point specified: sample taken at primary tumor resection. From tumor, nontumor lung or frozen PBMC, whole RNA was taken unsorted for sequencing. The donor population consisted of approximately 70 patients with untreated, early-stage non-small cell lung cancer. This clonotype was counted ten times or more. Its target is unknown. This specimen was PBMCs, taken at surgery. This clonotype was obtained from a male donor with early-stage non-small cell lung cancer.

This chain's CDR3 is CASSLEASYEQYF. CDR3 nucleotide sequence: TGTGCCAGCAGCTTAGAGGCTAGCTACGAGCAGTACTTC. The rearrangement links TRBV11-2 to TRBJ2-7; no firm D call. V gave up 0 bases and J gave up 3 bases, with 6 bases separating them. From germline, CDR1 is SGHAT and CDR2 FQNNGV. The CDR3 has 13 amino acids.